The clone carrying this TCR beta chain is a singleton in its sample. The antigen is undetermined. There are 15 residues in the CDR3. In germline, CDR1 is MNHEY, CDR2 SVGAGI. V lost 0 bases to trimming and J lost 5 bases; unmatched junction nucleotides: 5. This record comes from a study of T-cell reconstitution after alpha-beta-depleted transplantation in children. Study results and limitations: The origin of alpha-beta T cells about two months after transplant was reportedly several hundred expanded graft clones. Among T cells one year after transplant, newly produced cells accounted for most counts and diversity.

Unique molecular identifiers were used in preparing the TCRbeta library. TCRdb processed the PCR reads anew with MiXCR; each CDR3 protein has one entry. The sample has 200,000 to 250,000 distinct CDR3 sequences, under 13% seen once. This TCR was sampled from a child younger than two with acute myeloid leukemia, due to receive a stem cell transplant. The material sequenced was PBMCs, taken before TCRalphabeta/CD19-depleted stem cell transplant. The chain joins TRBV6-5 to TRBJ2-7; TRBD1 matches 9 bases. CDR3 region: CASSYSGTGSHEQYF. The CDR3 DNA is TGTGCCAGCAGTTACTCCGGGACAGGGTCTCACGAGCAGTACTTC.